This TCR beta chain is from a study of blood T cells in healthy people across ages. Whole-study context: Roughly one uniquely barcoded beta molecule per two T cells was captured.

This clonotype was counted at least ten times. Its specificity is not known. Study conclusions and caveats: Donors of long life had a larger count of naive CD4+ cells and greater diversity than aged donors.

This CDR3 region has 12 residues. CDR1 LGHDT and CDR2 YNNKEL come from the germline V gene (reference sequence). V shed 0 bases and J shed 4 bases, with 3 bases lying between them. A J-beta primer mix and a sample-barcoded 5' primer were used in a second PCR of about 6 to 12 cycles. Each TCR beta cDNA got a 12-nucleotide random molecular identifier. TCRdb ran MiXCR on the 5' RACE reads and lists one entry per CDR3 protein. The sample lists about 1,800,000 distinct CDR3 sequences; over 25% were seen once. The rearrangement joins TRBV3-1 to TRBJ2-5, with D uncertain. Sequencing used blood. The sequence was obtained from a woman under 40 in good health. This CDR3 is CASSQDTETQYF. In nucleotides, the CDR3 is TGTGCCAGCAGCCAAGATACAGAGACCCAGTACTTC.